These 29 T cell receptor beta chains share one sample of origin, sequenced in a study of Ad26.COV2.S vaccination and SARS-CoV-2 variants. The treatment denotes: about 20 received Ad26.COV2.S at low or high dose, single or two shots; a few received placebo; per-sample allocation not given. Sample collection was performed on day 63 after the first vaccine or placebo injection. The protocol was immunoSEQ multiplex PCR, while the TCRdb copy is restricted to in-frame clones and leaves out a portion. Of around 450,000 clones listed, more than 80% were seen once; the top ten hold 12%. This specimen was peripheral blood, taken in a trial of Ad26.COV2.S vaccine versus placebo. These receptor sequences come from a person aged 18-65 years who received the Ad26.COV2.S COVID-19 vaccine or a placebo.

This rearrangement joins TRBV7-8 to TRBJ2-5; TRBD2 agrees at 10 bases. Germline loops: CDR1 SGHVS, CDR2 FQNEAQ. The trim removed 6 bases at V and 4 bases at J, leaving 17 bases unmatched. CDR3 length: 18 amino acids. CDR3 DNA: TGTGCCAGCAGGGGCCCCGGGACTAGCGTTGTGGTGGGAGAGACCCAGTACTTC. Its protein is CASRGPGTSVVVGETQYF.

This chain uses TRBV18 with TRBJ2-1; D unclear. Deletions cut 0 bases from V and 7 bases from J, with 7 bases between. Germline V CDR1 and CDR2: KGHSH, LQKENI. This CDR3 contains 13 residues. The CDR3, as DNA: TGTGCCAGCTCACCACCGTCAGCGAATGAGCAGTTCTTC. This gives the protein CASSPPSANEQFF.

J is TRBJ2-2 and V is TRBV30; 10 nucleotides line up with TRBD1. The germline V gene encodes CDR1 GTSNPN and CDR2 SVGIG (reference sequence). CDR3 length equals 14 residues. The V and J ends lost 5 bases and 3 bases, in that order; junction bases with no gene match: 3. CDR3 loop: CAWRDRGYTGELFF. The DNA for the CDR3 is TGTGCCTGGCGGGACAGGGGATACACCGGGGAGCTGTTTTTT. Looking up the rest from reference TRBV30 and TRBJ2-2 gives the full variable domain: SQTIHQWPATLVQPVGSPLSLECTVEGTSNPNLYWYRQAAGRGLQLLFYSVGIGQISSEVPQNLSASRPQDRQFILSSKKLLLSDSGFYLCAWRDRGYTGELFFGEGSRLTVL.

The CDR3 DNA reads as TGTGCCAGCAGCTGGGGACAGGGCGATATAGGAGCTTTCTTT. Translating it yields CASSWGQGDIGAFF. This chain links TRBV7-9 with TRBJ1-1; 9 nucleotides match TRBD1. The CDR3 is 14 residues long. Germline V gives CDR1 SEHNR, CDR2 FQNEAQ (reference sequence). The V segment lost 4 bases and the J segment 10 bases; nucleotides outside the gene matches: 10.

This clone was detected only once. The rearrangement links TRBV5-4 to TRBJ1-1, with D possibly matching TRBD1 (5 bases). V lost 6 bases to trimming and J lost 1 base, with 13 bases between them. This CDR3 contains 14 residues. Looked up from germline, CDR1 is SGHNT and CDR2 is YYREEE (reference sequence). CDR3 sequence: CASTLTTANTEAFF. Written as DNA, the CDR3 is TGTGCCAGCACCCTGACGACAGCGAACACTGAAGCTTTCTTT.

V and J are TRBV30 and TRBJ1-2, with D perhaps matching TRBD1 (5 bases). Trimming cost V 0 bases and J 0 bases, with 8 bases left between them. The CDR3 length is 14 residues. Germline values: CDR1 GTSNPN, CDR2 SVGIG (reference sequence). CDR3 nucleotide sequence: TGTGCCTGGAGTGTTAGACAGACTAACTATGGCTACACCTTC. Translated, it gives CAWSVRQTNYGYTF.

The chain combines TRBV7-2 with TRBJ1-1, with D possibly matching TRBD1 (5 bases). Trimming stripped 3 bases from V and 4 bases from J, with 12 bases between. The CDR3 is 14 amino acids. Germline loops: CDR1 SGHTA, CDR2 FQGNSA. Written as DNA, the CDR3 is TGTGCCAGCAGCTTCAGGGTGGGTTCCACTGAAGCTTTCTTT. It codes for CASSFRVGSTEAFF. The full variable domain, rest sourced from reference TRBV7-2 and TRBJ1-1, is GAGVSQSPSNKVTEKGKDVELRCDPISGHTALYWYRQSLGQGLEFLIYFQGNSAPDKSGLPSDRFSAERTGGSVSTLTIQRTQQEDSAVYLCASSFRVGSTEAFFGQGTRLTVV.

The V call is TRBV7-8, the J call TRBJ2-6; D is perhaps TRBD2 (6 bases). CDR3 length equals 20 residues. The ends were cut back, 5 bases at V and 0 bases at J, with 23 bases in the middle. Germline CDR1 reads SGHVS; CDR2 reads FQNEAQ. The CDR3 nucleotides read TGTGCCAGCAGCCCCAGGCATCGGACTATGCCTCGCTCTGGGGCCAACGTCCTGACTTTC. Translation: CASSPRHRTMPRSGANVLTF.

V and J are TRBV18 and TRBJ2-1; 14 bases match TRBD2. With 5 bases clipped from V and 7 bases from J, the junction kept 16 bases outside the gene matches. Germline-derived CDR1 and CDR2 are KGHSH and LQKENI. This CDR3 spans 19 amino acids. Here the CDR3 DNA reads TGTGCCAGCTCAGCTGAGACTAGCGGGAGGGCCTGGAGTAGGAATGAGCAGTTCTTC. Amino acids: CASSAETSGRAWSRNEQFF.

The V call is TRBV6-2 or TRBV6-3, the J call TRBJ1-5, with no clear D. Germline V gene sequence: CDR1 MNHEY, CDR2 SVGEGT. The CDR3 extends over 15 amino acids. V dropped 0 bases and J dropped 7 bases, with 13 bases sitting between them. CDR3 sequence: CASSYSIGSGQPQHF. CDR3 nucleotides: TGTGCCAGCAGTTACTCGATAGGGTCCGGGCAGCCCCAGCATTTT.

V and J are TRBV5-4 and TRBJ2-7; TRBD2 aligns across 9 bases. Germline loops: CDR1 SGHNT, CDR2 YYREEE (reference sequence). V trimming: 1 base; J trimming: 5 bases; junction bases outside the gene matches: 10. The CDR3 contains 16 residues. The CDR3 is CASSLKWGGRANEQYF. The CDR3 nucleotides are TGTGCCAGCAGCTTGAAATGGGGCGGGAGGGCTAACGAGCAGTACTTC.

The gene calls are TRBV28 and TRBJ2-7; TRBD1 aligns across 7 bases. The germline gives CDR1 MDHEN, CDR2 SYDVKM. With 3 bases clipped from V and 0 bases from J, the junction kept 5 bases outside the gene matches. There are 15 residues in the CDR3. The CDR3 bases are TGTGCCAGCAGTTTGACATCAGGGGGCTCCTACGAGCAGTACTTC. It is translated as CASSLTSGGSYEQYF. The full variable domain, completed using reference TRBV28 and TRBJ2-7, is DVKVTQSSRYLVKRTGEKVFLECVQDMDHENMFWYRQDPGLGLRLIYFSYDVKMKEKGDIPEGYSVSREKKERFSLILESASTNQTSMYLCASSLTSGGSYEQYFGPGTRLTVT.

V and J are TRBV19 and TRBJ1-1; 10 nucleotides line up with TRBD1. J gave up 3 bases and V 7 bases, and 5 bases lay outside the gene matches. Germline loops: CDR1 LNHDA, CDR2 SQIVND (reference sequence). The CDR3 consists of 14 residues. The CDR3 DNA reads TGTGCCAGTACCCCGACAGGGGGCTACACTGAAGCTTTCTTT. It yields the protein CASTPTGGYTEAFF.

The V and J genes are TRBV7-9 and TRBJ2-5; D is possibly TRBD2 (5 bases). V shed 1 base and J shed 7 bases, with 13 bases lying between them. The germline CDR1 and CDR2 sequences are SEHNR and FQNEAQ (reference sequence). The CDR3 has 14 residues. The CDR3 sequence is CASSLDRGEGTQYF. The CDR3 DNA sequence: TGTGCCAGCAGCTTAGATCGGGGTGAAGGGACCCAGTACTTC. Full variable domain (remainder filled in from reference TRBV7-9 and TRBJ2-5): DTGVSQNPRHKITKRGQNVTFRCDPISEHNRLYWYRQTLGQGPEFLTYFQNEAQLEKSRLLSDRFSAERPKGSFSTLEIQRTEQGDSAMYLCASSLDRGEGTQYFGPGTRLLVL.

The chain links TRBV9 to TRBJ1-1; the match to TRBD1 covers 11 bases. J was trimmed by 4 bases and V by 0 bases; bases with no gene match: 5. The CDR3 is made up of 16 amino acids. Germline values: CDR1 SGDLS, CDR2 YYNGEE. In DNA form, the CDR3 reads TGTGCCAGCAGCGTAGGGGACAGGGGGGCTGGCACTGAAGCTTTCTTT. Translation: CASSVGDRGAGTEAFF. The whole variable domain, remainder taken from reference TRBV9 and TRBJ1-1, is DSGVTQTPKHLITATGQRVTLRCSPRSGDLSVYWYQQSLDQGLQFLIQYYNGEERAKGNILERFSAQQFPDLHSELNLSSLELGDSALYFCASSVGDRGAGTEAFFGQGTRLTVV.

The CDR3 DNA is TGTGCCAGCAGTTTATTACTCTCTAGCGGCCCCTACGAGCAGTACTTC. Its protein product is CASSLLLSSGPYEQYF. The chain is built from TRBV27 and TRBJ2-7, with 7 bases aligning to TRBD2. The length of the CDR3 is 16 residues. V dropped 1 base and J dropped 2; count of bases not matched to a gene: 8. Germline loops: CDR1 MNHEY, CDR2 SMNVEV (reference sequence).

V is TRBV30 and J is TRBJ2-3; D may be TRBD2 (6 bases). V gave up 3 bases and J gave up 3 bases, with 16 bases separating them. There are 15 residues in the CDR3. Germline CDR1 and CDR2: GTSNPN and SVGIG (reference sequence). This CDR3 is CAWSGPSTRTDTQYF. In DNA, the CDR3 is TGTGCCTGGAGCGGACCATCGACTAGAACAGATACGCAGTATTTT. The variable domain in full, completed from reference TRBV30 and TRBJ2-3, reads SQTIHQWPATLVQPVGSPLSLECTVEGTSNPNLYWYRQAAGRGLQLLFYSVGIGQISSEVPQNLSASRPQDRQFILSSKKLLLSDSGFYLCAWSGPSTRTDTQYFGPGTRLTVL.

About this clone: This CDR3 is also generated by other DNA sequences in the sample. The chain employs TRBV7-2 and TRBJ2-3; TRBD2 matches 9 bases. The CDR3 spans 14 residues. The J segment lost 1 base and the V segment lost 5 bases, leaving 1 base of the junction unmatched. Germline V gene sequence: CDR1 SGHTA, CDR2 FQGNSA. The DNA of the CDR3 is TGTGCCAGCAGCAGGACTAGCGGCACAGATACGCAGTATTTT. It yields the protein CASSRTSGTDTQYF.

This chain links TRBV30 with TRBJ2-5; maybe TRBD1 (5 bases). V lost 0 bases and J lost 4, with 6 bases in between. Germline loops: CDR1 GTSNPN, CDR2 SVGIG (reference sequence). The CDR3 runs 12 residues. The CDR3 here is CAWSVGVETQYF. The CDR3 coding sequence is TGTGCCTGGAGTGTAGGGGTAGAGACCCAGTACTTC.

The chain is built from TRBV19 and TRBJ2-1; 13 bases fit TRBD2. Trimming removed 8 bases from V and 8 bases from J; junction bases left unmatched: 6. CDR1 LNHDA and CDR2 SQIVND come from the germline V gene (reference sequence). The CDR3 is 14 residues long. The chain's CDR3 is CASAGLAGVDEQFF. Written as DNA, the CDR3 is TGTGCCAGTGCCGGACTAGCGGGAGTCGATGAGCAGTTCTTC. The whole variable domain, remainder taken from reference TRBV19 and TRBJ2-1, is DGGITQSPKYLFRKEGQNVTLSCEQNLNHDAMYWYRQDPGQGLRLIYYSQIVNDFQKGDIAEGYSVSREKKESFPLTVTSAQKNPTAFYLCASAGLAGVDEQFFGPGTRLTVL.

The chain combines TRBV10-3 with TRBJ2-1, with 10 bases aligning to TRBD2. Germline loops: CDR1 ENHRY, CDR2 SYGVKD. V was pared by 2 bases and J by 9 bases, with 10 bases of the junction left unmatched. The CDR3 is 16 residues long. The CDR3 DNA reads TGTGCCATCAGTGAGAATATAGCGGGAGGACGAAGTGAGCAGTTCTTC. Its translation: CAISENIAGGRSEQFF.

This chain connects TRBV6-2 or TRBV6-3 to TRBJ2-1, with 8 bases matching TRBD1. The length of the CDR3 is 16 residues. Germline V gene sequence: CDR1 MNHEY, CDR2 SVGEGT. J lost 0 bases, V lost 2 bases, and 3 bases had no gene match. The CDR3 loop is CASSYTGTGSYNEQFF. DNA of the CDR3: TGTGCCAGCAGTTACACCGGGACAGGCTCCTACAATGAGCAGTTCTTC.

The V and J genes are TRBV5-1 and TRBJ2-3; D is possibly TRBD2 (5 bases). The V end was cut by 7 bases, the J end by 4 bases, with 10 bases between. The CDR3 loop spans 12 amino acids. Germline V CDR1 and CDR2: SGHRS, YFSETQ. The CDR3: CASRLEADTQYF. The CDR3 coding sequence is TGCGCCAGCCGGCTGGAGGCAGATACGCAGTATTTT.

Comments on this clone: Other DNA sequences in the sample encode the same CDR3. CDR3 sequence: CASSFGRAYEQYF. In DNA form, the CDR3 reads TGTGCCAGCAGTTTCGGGAGGGCCTACGAGCAGTACTTC. This rearrangement joins TRBV27 to TRBJ2-7; the match to TRBD2 covers 8 bases. After removal of 3 bases from V and 2 bases from J, the junction contained 0 bases not matched to a gene. This CDR3 comprises 13 residues. Germline values: CDR1 MNHEY, CDR2 SMNVEV (reference sequence).

The chain combines TRBV6-6 with TRBJ1-2, with 7 positions matching TRBD1. Losses at the gene ends were 0 bases for V and 3 bases for J; bases not matched to a gene: 4. The CDR3 covers 15 residues. Per germline, CDR1 MNHNY and CDR2 SVGAGI (reference sequence). In DNA, the CDR3 is TGTGCCAGCAGTTACTCAGGGGGCGCAGACTATGGCTACACCTTC. It specifies CASSYSGGADYGYTF.

This chain uses TRBV7-6 with TRBJ2-7, with 13 bases aligning to TRBD2. The CDR3 is 18 amino acids. V lost 0 bases to trimming and J lost 5 bases; unmatched junction nucleotides: 10. CDR1 is SGHVS and CDR2 is FNYEAQ in the germline V gene. CDR3 DNA sequence: TGTGCCAGCAGCTTAGCGGGACTAGCGGGGCCAATCCCCCACGAGCAGTACTTC. The encoded protein is CASSLAGLAGPIPHEQYF.

The rearrangement joins TRBV2 to TRBJ2-7; 8 positions match TRBD2. The CDR3 length is 13 residues. Germline values: CDR1 SNHLY, CDR2 FYNNEI. The J segment lost 5 bases and the V segment lost 6 bases, leaving 6 bases of the junction unmatched. In DNA form, the CDR3 reads TGTGCCAGCAGGGAAAGCGGGAGAAACGAGCAGTACTTC. Residues: CASRESGRNEQYF.

The chain recombines TRBV3-1 (or the pseudogene TRBV3-2) with TRBJ2-3, with 8 bases identical to TRBD2. The ends lost 4 bases at V and 5 bases at J; junction bases unmatched: 14. Germline V gene sequence: CDR1 LGHDT, CDR2 YNNKEL (reference sequence). This CDR3 region has 17 residues. Written as DNA, the CDR3 is TGTGCCAGCAGCCTCACGGCCGGGACTAGGAGGGGAGATACGCAGTATTTT. It is translated as CASSLTAGTRRGDTQYF.

This chain connects TRBV6-4 to TRBJ2-3, with D perhaps matching TRBD2 (7 bases). With 2 bases removed from V and 6 bases from J, the gap between germline ends came to 18 bases. Germline CDR1 reads MRHNA; CDR2 reads SNTAGT. This CDR3 contains 16 residues. CDR3 coding DNA: TGTGCCAGCAGTGACGAGGGGGGAGGGCCTCCCGATACGCAGTATTTT. It is translated as CASSDEGGGPPDTQYF.